Below, 8 T cell receptor beta chains from the same sample are listed, as sequenced in a study of CD8 T cells in ankylosing spondylitis. Study-wide points: Ankylosing spondylitis blood appeared to carry a characteristic TCR beta motif of 7 or 8 highly homologous variants.

TCRdb ran MiXCR on the 5' RACE reads and lists one entry per CDR3 protein. The data hold some 700,000 distinct CDR3 sequences, with around 20% observed a single time. Antigen specificity for these receptors is unknown. Sequencing was carried out using blood, either unsorted or a sorted T cell fraction (not recorded which). These receptors originate from a male donor with ankylosing spondylitis.

The chain employs TRBV20-1 and TRBJ1-6, with a possible D match to TRBD1 (6 bases). Germline CDR1 and CDR2: DFQATT and SNEGSKA (reference sequence). Trimming left V 3 bases short and J 7 bases short, with 19 bases between. There are 16 residues in the CDR3. This chain's CDR3 is CSASRSQGNSNSPLHF. Written as DNA, the CDR3 is TGCAGTGCTAGCCGGTCACAGGGAAATTCAAATTCACCCCTCCACTTT.

This clonotype has more than one count but fewer than ten. The genes are TRBV6-4 and TRBJ2-1; tentatively, D is TRBD2 (6 bases). The CDR3 runs 14 residues. Trimming removed 6 bases at V and 6 bases at J, with 15 bases between. The V gene's germline CDR1 is MRHNA and CDR2 SNTAGT. The CDR3 sequence: CASSAGTSTNEQFF. CDR3 DNA sequence: TGTGCCAGCAGCGCCGGGACTTCAACCAATGAGCAGTTCTTC.

J is TRBJ1-5 and V is TRBV20-1; no firm D call. Germline V lookup: CDR1 DFQATT, CDR2 SNEGSKA (reference sequence). Trimming cost V 0 bases and J 0 bases, with 15 bases left between them. This CDR3 has 17 residues. CDR3 coding DNA: TGCAGTGCTAGAGATCGAGGGCGATACTATAGCAATCAGCCCCAGCATTTT. Encoded protein: CSARDRGRYYSNQPQHF.

This clonotype has at least ten counts. The V gene is TRBV10-3, the J gene TRBJ2-7; a possible D gene is TRBD2 (5 bases). The CDR3 sequence is 15 residues long. Trimming stripped 2 bases from V and 1 base from J, with 12 bases between. Germline values: CDR1 ENHRY, CDR2 SYGVKD. DNA for the CDR3: TGTGCCATCAGTGAGAGCGGTCAGGCTTCCTACGAGCAGTACTTC. Translated: CAISESGQASYEQYF.

This clonotype was detected only a few times. This rearrangement joins TRBV5-1 to TRBJ2-2; D is possibly TRBD1 (6 bases). The CDR3 is 17 amino acids. Deletions cut 7 bases from V and 0 bases from J, with 19 bases between. The germline gives CDR1 SGHRS, CDR2 YFSETQ. CDR3 region: CASHEARGNSNTGELFF. CDR3 in DNA: TGCGCCAGCCACGAGGCAAGGGGGAACTCGAACACCGGGGAGCTGTTTTTT.

V gene TRBV18 combines with J gene TRBJ2-1; D may be TRBD1 or TRBD2 (5 bases each). Per germline, CDR1 KGHSH and CDR2 LQKENI. V lost 3 bases to trimming and J lost 4 bases, with 16 bases between them. CDR3 size: 16 residues. CDR3 bases: TGTGCCAGCTCACCGGCCTCACCTTGGGGGTACAATGAGCAGTTCTTC. Protein product: CASSPASPWGYNEQFF.

This sequence joins TRBV12-3 or TRBV12-4 and TRBJ2-1, with D possibly matching TRBD2 (6 bases). V dropped 5 bases and J dropped 3 bases, with 14 bases sitting between them. The CDR3 sequence is 15 residues long. The CDR3 spells CASSNPGLSYNEQFF. CDR3 bases: TGTGCCAGCAGTAACCCGGGACTCAGCTACAATGAGCAGTTCTTC.

This clonotype was seen a few times. The chain couples TRBV12-3 or TRBV12-4 to TRBJ2-1, with TRBD2 as a possible D gene (6 bases). Trimming took 3 bases from V and 2 from J, leaving 17 bases between them. The CDR3 length is 17 residues. In DNA, the CDR3 is TGTGCCAGCAGTTTCACGGCGGGGAAGAACCCCTACAATGAGCAGTTCTTC. Its translation: CASSFTAGKNPYNEQFF.